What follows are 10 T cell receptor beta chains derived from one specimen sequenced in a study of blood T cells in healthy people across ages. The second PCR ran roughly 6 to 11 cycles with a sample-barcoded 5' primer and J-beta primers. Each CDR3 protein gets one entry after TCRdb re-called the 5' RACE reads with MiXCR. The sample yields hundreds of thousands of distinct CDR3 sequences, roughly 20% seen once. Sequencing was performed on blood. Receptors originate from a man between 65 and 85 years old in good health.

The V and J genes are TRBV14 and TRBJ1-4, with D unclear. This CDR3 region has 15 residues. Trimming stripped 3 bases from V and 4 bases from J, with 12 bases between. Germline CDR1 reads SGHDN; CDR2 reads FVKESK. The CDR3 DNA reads TGTGCCAGCAGCCAGGACCAGAGTTTTAATGAAAAACTGTTTTTT. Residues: CASSQDQSFNEKLFF. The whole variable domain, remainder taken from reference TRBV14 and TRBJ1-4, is EAGVTQFPSHSVIEKGQTVTLRCDPISGHDNLYWYRRVMGKEIKFLLHFVKESKQDESGMPNNRFLAERTGGTYSTLKVQPAELEDSGVYFCASSQDQSFNEKLFFGSGTQLSVL.

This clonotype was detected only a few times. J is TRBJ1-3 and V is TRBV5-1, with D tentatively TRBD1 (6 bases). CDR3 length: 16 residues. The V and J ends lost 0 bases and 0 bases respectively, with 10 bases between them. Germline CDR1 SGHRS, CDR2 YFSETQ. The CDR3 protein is CASSLASGDSGNTIYF. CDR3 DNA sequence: TGCGCCAGCAGCTTGGCCTCAGGGGACTCTGGAAACACCATATATTTT.

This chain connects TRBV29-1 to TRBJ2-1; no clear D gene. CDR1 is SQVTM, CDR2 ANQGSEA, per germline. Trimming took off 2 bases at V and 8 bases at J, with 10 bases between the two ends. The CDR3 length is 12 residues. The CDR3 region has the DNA TGCAGCGTTGAACCCCTTTTGGATGAGCAGTTCTTC. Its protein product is CSVEPLLDEQFF.

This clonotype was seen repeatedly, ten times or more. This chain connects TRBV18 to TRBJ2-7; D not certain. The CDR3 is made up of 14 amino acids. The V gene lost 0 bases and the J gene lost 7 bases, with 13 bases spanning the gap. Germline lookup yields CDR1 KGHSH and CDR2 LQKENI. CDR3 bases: TGTGCCAGCTCACCACCGGGCTTTGTACGGGAGCAGTACTTC. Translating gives CASSPPGFVREQYF.

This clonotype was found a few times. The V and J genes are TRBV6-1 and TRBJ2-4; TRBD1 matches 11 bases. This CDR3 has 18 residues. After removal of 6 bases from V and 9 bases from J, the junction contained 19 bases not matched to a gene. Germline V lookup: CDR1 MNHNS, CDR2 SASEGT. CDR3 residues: CASRSGTGGLAAIGIQYF. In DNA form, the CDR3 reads TGTGCCAGCAGATCCGGGACAGGGGGGCTAGCGGCAATCGGCATTCAGTACTTC.

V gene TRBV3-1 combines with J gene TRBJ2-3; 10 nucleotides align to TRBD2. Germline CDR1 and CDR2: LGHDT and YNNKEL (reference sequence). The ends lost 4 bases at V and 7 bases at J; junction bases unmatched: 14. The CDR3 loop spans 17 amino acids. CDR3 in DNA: TGTGCCAGCAGCCGCTACCCCCTAGCGGGGGTATCCCATACGCAGTATTTT. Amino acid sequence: CASSRYPLAGVSHTQYF.

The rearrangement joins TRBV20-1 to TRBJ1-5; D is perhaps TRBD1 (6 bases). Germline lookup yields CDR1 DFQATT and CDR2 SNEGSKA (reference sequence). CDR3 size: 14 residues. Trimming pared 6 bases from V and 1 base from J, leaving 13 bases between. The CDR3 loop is CSAEEGGSNQPQHF. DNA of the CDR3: TGCAGTGCCGAGGAGGGGGGAAGCAATCAGCCCCAGCATTTT.

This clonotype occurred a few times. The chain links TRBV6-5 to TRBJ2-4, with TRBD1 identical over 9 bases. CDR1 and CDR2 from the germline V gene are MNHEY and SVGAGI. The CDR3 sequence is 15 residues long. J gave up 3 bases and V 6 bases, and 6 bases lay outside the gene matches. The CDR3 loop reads CASRTLTGGKNIQYF. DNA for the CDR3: TGTGCCAGCAGGACCTTGACAGGGGGCAAAAACATTCAGTACTTC.

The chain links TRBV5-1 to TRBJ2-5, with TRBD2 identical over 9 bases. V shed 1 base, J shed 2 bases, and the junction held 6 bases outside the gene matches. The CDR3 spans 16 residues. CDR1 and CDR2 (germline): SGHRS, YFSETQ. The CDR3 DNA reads TGCGCCAGCAGCTTGTTGACTAGCGGAGCGCAAGAGACCCAGTACTTC. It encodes CASSLLTSGAQETQYF.

The CDR3 sequence: CASSQPGQGAYEQFF. In DNA form, the CDR3 reads TGTGCCAGCAGCCAACCGGGACAGGGGGCTTATGAGCAGTTCTTC. The chain joins TRBV14 to TRBJ2-5, with TRBD1 identical over 12 bases. TRBJ2-1 explains the end of the DNA better; the J call may be wrong. The V gene's germline CDR1 is SGHDN and CDR2 FVKESK. The CDR3 spans 15 residues.